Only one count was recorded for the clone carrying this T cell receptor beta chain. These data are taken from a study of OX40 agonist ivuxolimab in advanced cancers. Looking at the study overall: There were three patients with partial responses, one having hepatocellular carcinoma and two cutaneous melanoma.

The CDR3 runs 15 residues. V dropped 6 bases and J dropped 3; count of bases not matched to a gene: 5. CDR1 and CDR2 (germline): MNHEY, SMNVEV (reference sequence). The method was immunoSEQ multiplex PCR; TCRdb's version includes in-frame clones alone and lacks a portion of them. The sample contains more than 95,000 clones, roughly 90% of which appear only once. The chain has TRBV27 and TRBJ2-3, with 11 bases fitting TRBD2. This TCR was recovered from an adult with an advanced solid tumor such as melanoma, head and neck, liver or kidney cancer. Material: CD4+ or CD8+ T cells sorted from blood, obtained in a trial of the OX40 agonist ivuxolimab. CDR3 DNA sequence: TGTGCCAGCAGCTCTAGCGGGAGGAGTACAGATACGCAGTATTTT. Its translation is CASSSSGRSTDTQYF.